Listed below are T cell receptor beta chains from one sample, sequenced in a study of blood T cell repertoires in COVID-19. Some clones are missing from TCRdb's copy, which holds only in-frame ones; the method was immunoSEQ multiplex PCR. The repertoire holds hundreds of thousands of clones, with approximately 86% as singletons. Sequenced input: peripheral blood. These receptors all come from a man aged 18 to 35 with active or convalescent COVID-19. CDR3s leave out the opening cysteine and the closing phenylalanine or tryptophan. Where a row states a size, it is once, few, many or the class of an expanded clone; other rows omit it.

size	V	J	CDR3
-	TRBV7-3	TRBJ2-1	ASSFLGGASGNNEQF
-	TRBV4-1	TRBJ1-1	ASSHSGQGDTEAF
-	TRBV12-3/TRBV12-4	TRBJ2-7	ASSISVGEQY
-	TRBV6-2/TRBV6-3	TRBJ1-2	ASSLTGDYGYT
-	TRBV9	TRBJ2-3	ASSVGDSGAYTQY
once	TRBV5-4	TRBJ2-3	ASSVEGPLVDTQY
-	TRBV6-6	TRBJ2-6	ASSRSSDRGVLSGANVLT
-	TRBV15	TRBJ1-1	ATSPSEAGRDTEAF
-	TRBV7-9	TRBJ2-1	ASTPSRGGPDNEQF
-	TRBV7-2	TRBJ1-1	ASSPRHGVTEAF
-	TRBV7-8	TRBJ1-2	AIVPRGQGSIYGYT
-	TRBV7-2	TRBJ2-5	ASSLRSGQETQY
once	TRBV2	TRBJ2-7	ASSYKTGYYEQY
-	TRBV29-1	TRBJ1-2	SVAWGAGYT
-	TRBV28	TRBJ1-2	ASSGGARNGYT
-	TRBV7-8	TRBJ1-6	ASSLRQGEFSYNSPLH
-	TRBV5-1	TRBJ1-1	ASSLVVDRAEAF
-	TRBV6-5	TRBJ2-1	ASSYERGGYNEQF
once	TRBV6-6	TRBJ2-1	ASSYMTGRTSEQF
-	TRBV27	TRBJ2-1	ASSLVTPNNEQF
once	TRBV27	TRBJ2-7	ASSFTGLSYEQY
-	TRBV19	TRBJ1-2	ASSQGWYGYT
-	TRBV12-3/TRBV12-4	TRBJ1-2	ASSLVSSYGYT